This T cell receptor beta chain was identified in a study of blood T cell repertoires in COVID-19. The CDR3 consists of 13 residues. V shed 5 bases and J shed 8 bases, with 12 bases lying between them. Germline V gene sequence: CDR1 MNHEY, CDR2 SVGAGI. TCRdb's copy holds only in-frame clones and misses some; the assay was immunoSEQ multiplex PCR. The sample contains around 160,000 clones, roughly 93% of which appear only once. The sample consisted of peripheral blood. This rearrangement joins TRBV6-5 to TRBJ1-4; D is perhaps TRBD1 (6 bases). The TCR comes from a woman aged 60-75 years with COVID-19, enrolled during active disease. The CDR3 DNA sequence: TGTGCCAGCAGTAGGGACACCAGCGAAAAACTGTTTTTT. This sequence encodes CASSRDTSEKLFF.